The text below deals with one T cell receptor (beta chain). The sample belongs to a study of cytomegalovirus exposure and HLA in healthy donors. Per the germline V gene, CDR1 is GTSNPN and CDR2 is SVGIG (reference sequence). V lost 1 base and J lost 5, with 15 bases in between. CDR3 length: 15 amino acids. PCR primers comprised 60 Vbeta and 13 Jbeta primers. Sequencing was performed with immunoSEQ multiplex PCR; in TCRdb, only in-frame clones are kept and a portion is missing. The sample has tens of thousands of clones; 75% to 80% are singletons. The sequencing sample was made of PBMCs. This receptor was obtained from a female donor in good health and CMV-seronegative. This sequence joins TRBV30 and TRBJ2-1; a weak D match, TRBD1 (6 bases). CDR3: CAWSGGLRIDNEQFF. The CDR3 region has the DNA TGTGCCTGGAGTGGGGGGCTAAGGATTGACAATGAGCAGTTCTTC.